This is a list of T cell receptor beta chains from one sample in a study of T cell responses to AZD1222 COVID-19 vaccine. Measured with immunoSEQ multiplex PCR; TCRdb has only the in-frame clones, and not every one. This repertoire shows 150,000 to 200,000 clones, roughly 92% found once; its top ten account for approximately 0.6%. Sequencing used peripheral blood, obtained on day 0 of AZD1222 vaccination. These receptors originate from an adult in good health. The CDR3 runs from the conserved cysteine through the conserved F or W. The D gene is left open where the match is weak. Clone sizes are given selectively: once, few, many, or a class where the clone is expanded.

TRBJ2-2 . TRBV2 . CASRDTGTGELFF TGTGCCAGCAGGGACACAGGGACCGGGGAGCTGTTTTTT
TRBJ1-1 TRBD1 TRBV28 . CASSPRQGAGNTEAFF TGTGCCAGCAGTCCTCGACAGGGGGCCGGGAACACTGAAGCTTTCTTT
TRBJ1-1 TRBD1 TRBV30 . CASRTGGTEAFF TGTGCCTCACGGACAGGGGGCACTGAAGCTTTCTTT
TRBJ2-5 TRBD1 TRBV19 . CASSTWTGEGETQYF TGTGCCAGTAGTACCTGGACAGGGGAAGGCGAGACCCAGTACTTC
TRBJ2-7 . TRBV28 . CASSLIGFEQYF TGTGCCAGCAGTTTAATCGGCTTTGAGCAGTACTTC
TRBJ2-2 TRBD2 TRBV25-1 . CASRTSGRSPGELFF TGTGCCAGCAGGACCAGCGGGAGATCCCCCGGGGAGCTGTTTTTT
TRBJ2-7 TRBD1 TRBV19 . CASSITGASYEQYF TGTGCCAGTAGTATCACAGGGGCTTCCTACGAGCAGTACTTC
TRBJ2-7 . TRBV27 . CASSLSLSGYEQYF TGTGCCAGCAGTTTATCGCTGTCGGGGTACGAGCAGTACTTC
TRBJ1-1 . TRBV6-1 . CASSELGAVTEAFF TGTGCCAGCAGTGAATTGGGGGCGGTGACTGAAGCTTTCTTT
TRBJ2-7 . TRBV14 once CASSLNSGSSYEQYF TGTGCCAGCAGCCTTAATAGCGGTAGCTCCTACGAGCAGTACTTC
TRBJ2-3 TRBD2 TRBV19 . CATSGLAVTDTQYF TGTGCCACTAGCGGACTAGCGGTCACAGATACGCAGTATTTT
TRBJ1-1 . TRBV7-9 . CASRMDTEAFF TGTGCCAGCAGGATGGACACTGAAGCTTTCTTT
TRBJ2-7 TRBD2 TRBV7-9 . CASSLDGLAYEQYF TGTGCCAGCAGCTTGGACGGACTAGCCTACGAGCAGTACTTC
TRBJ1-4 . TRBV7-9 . CASSLALRAPDLKLFF TGTGCCAGCAGCTTAGCCCTTCGCGCACCCGACCTAAAACTGTTTTTT
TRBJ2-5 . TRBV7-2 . CASTLGETQYF TGTGCCAGCACCCTGGGGGAGACCCAGTACTTC
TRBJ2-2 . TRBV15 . CATSGSRLGRVTGELFF TGTGCCACCAGCGGGTCGCGATTGGGCAGGGTTACCGGGGAGCTGTTTTTT
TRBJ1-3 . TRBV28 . CASSLGNTIYF TGTGCCAGCAGTCTCGGAAACACCATATATTTT
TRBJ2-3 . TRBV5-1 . CASSQRRGDTQYF TGCGCCAGCAGCCAGCGGAGAGGAGATACGCAGTATTTT
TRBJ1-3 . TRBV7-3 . CASSLIVNSGNTIYF TGTGCCAGCAGCTTAATCGTAAACTCTGGAAACACCATATATTTT
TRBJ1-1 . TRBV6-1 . CASSESVWGTEAFF TGTGCCAGCAGTGAATCTGTGTGGGGGACTGAAGCTTTCTTT